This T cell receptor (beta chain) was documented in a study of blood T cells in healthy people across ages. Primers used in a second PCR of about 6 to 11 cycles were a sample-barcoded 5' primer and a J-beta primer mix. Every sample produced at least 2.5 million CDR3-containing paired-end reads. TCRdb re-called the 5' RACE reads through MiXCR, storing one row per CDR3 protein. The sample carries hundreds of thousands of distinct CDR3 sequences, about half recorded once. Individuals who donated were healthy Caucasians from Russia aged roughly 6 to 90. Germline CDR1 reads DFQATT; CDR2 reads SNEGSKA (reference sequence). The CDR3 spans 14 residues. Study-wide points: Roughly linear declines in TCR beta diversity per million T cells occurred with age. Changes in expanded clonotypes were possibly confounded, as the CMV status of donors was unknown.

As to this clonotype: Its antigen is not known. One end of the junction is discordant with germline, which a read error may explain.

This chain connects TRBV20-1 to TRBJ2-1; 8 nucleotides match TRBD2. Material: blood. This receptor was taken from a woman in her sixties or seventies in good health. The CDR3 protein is CSAPVAGPYNEQFF. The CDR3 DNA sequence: TGCAGTGCTCCCGTAGCGGGACCCTACAACGAGCAGTTCTTC.